This TCR beta chain was identified during a study of T cell responses to AZD1222 COVID-19 vaccine. Study-level results: The donor group comprised mostly white British people and more females; the analysis possibly underestimated clonal diversity.

CDR1 and CDR2 (germline): SGHKS, YYEKEE (reference sequence). With 1 base removed from V and 2 bases from J, the gap between germline ends came to 7 bases. The CDR3 is 14 amino acids. Repertoires were generated with immunoSEQ multiplex PCR, while TCRdb's copy carries only in-frame clones and drops some. The sample records 140,000 to 150,000 clones, around 88% being singletons. Comments on this clone: Its specificity is not known.

This chain links TRBV5-5 with TRBJ1-5, with unresolved D. This sample comprised peripheral blood, obtained on day 0 of AZD1222 vaccination. This TCR was recovered from an adult in good health. CDR3 sequence reads: CASSLRQGNQPQHF. CDR3 coding DNA: TGTGCCAGCAGCTTGCGGCAGGGCAATCAGCCCCAGCATTTT.